The 20 T cell receptor beta chains below all came from one sample that was sequenced in a study of blood T cell repertoires in COVID-19. The method was immunoSEQ multiplex PCR; TCRdb's version includes in-frame clones alone and lacks a portion of them. The profile shows 72,000 or so clones, 88% of them singletons. The sample consisted of peripheral blood. The receptor source for this set is a man over 45 with active COVID-19.

This chain joins TRBV5-6 and TRBJ2-7; 7 bases match TRBD1. Trimming took 5 bases from V and 0 from J; bases not matched to a gene: 2. There are 13 residues in the CDR3. Germline V gene data show CDR1 as SGHDT and CDR2 as YYEEEE. Here the CDR3 DNA reads TGTGCCAGCAGGACAGGGAACTCCTACGAGCAGTACTTC. Residues: CASRTGNSYEQYF.

V usage is TRBV4-3 and J usage is TRBJ2-7, with D perhaps matching TRBD1 (5 bases). Germline assignment: CDR1 LGHNA and CDR2 YSLEER. Trimming removed 0 bases at V and 3 bases at J, with 18 bases between. The CDR3 has 17 amino acids. The CDR3 DNA reads as TGCGCCAGCAGCCAAGATTTGAAGGGGCCAGGAAACTACGAGCAGTACTTC. Its protein product is CASSQDLKGPGNYEQYF.

This chain links TRBV4-3 with TRBJ2-7, with 8 positions matching TRBD1. The CDR3 is 13 residues long. Germline lookup yields CDR1 LGHNA and CDR2 YSLEER. The V and J ends lost 6 bases and 4 bases, in that order; junction bases with no gene match: 5. The CDR3 coding sequence is TGCGCCAGCAGTCGCGGACAGGGTTACGAGCAGTACTTC. As protein: CASSRGQGYEQYF.

The chain links TRBV24-1 to TRBJ2-1; 12 bases are shared with TRBD2. This CDR3 is built from 16 residues. Germline CDR1 is KGHDR and CDR2 is SFDVKD. V trimming: 4 bases; J trimming: 7 bases; junction bases outside the gene matches: 7. The CDR3 nucleotides are TGTGCCACCAGTGACCGACTAGCGGGAGTTTTTAATGAGCAGTTCTTC. This codes for CATSDRLAGVFNEQFF.

The chain joins TRBV30 to TRBJ1-4, with TRBD1 as a possible D gene (5 bases). From germline, CDR1 is GTSNPN and CDR2 SVGIG (reference sequence). Trimming cost V 5 bases and J 7 bases, with 17 bases left between them. This CDR3 contains 14 residues. The CDR3 sequence: CAWDRDAGGEKLFF. DNA of the CDR3: TGTGCCTGGGACCGGGACGCGGGAGGTGAAAAACTGTTTTTT.

The chain is built from TRBV5-1 and TRBJ1-1; 7 bases match TRBD1. With 4 bases clipped from V and 5 bases from J, the junction kept 14 bases outside the gene matches. This CDR3 region has 16 residues. Germline lookup yields CDR1 SGHRS and CDR2 YFSETQ. The CDR3 DNA follows: TGCGCCAGCAGCCCGGGGGCGACAGGGATGATGACTGAAGCTTTCTTT. Encoded protein: CASSPGATGMMTEAFF.

This clone was observed a single time. V is TRBV27 and J is TRBJ2-3; TRBD2 matches 9 bases. This CDR3 spans 17 amino acids. The V and J ends lost 5 bases and 2 bases, in that order; junction bases with no gene match: 11. The germline CDR1 and CDR2 sequences are MNHEY and SMNVEV (reference sequence). The DNA for the CDR3 is TGTGCCAGCAGTCGCCGTGAAAGCGGGGGGTTCACAGATACGCAGTATTTT. This sequence encodes CASSRRESGGFTDTQYF.

V usage is TRBV18 and J usage is TRBJ1-5, with 10 bases lining up with TRBD1. The germline V gene encodes CDR1 KGHSH and CDR2 LQKENI. CDR3 length: 17 residues. V shed 3 bases, J shed 4 bases, and the junction held 9 bases outside the gene matches. The CDR3 loop reads CASSPNKAGQGNQPQHF. The CDR3 nucleotides read TGTGCCAGCTCACCTAATAAGGCGGGACAGGGGAATCAGCCCCAGCATTTT. The full variable domain, in which reference TRBV18 and TRBJ1-5 provide the parts outside the CDR3, is NAGVMQNPRHLVRRRGQEARLRCSPMKGHSHVYWYRQLPEEGLKFMVYLQKENIIDESGMPKERFSAEFPKEGPSILRIQQVVRGDSAAYFCASSPNKAGQGNQPQHFGDGTRLSIL.

V gene TRBV11-2 combines with J gene TRBJ2-7; 11 positions match TRBD1. The CDR3 has 17 residues. CDR1 is SGHAT and CDR2 is FQNNGV in the germline V gene. V gave up 6 bases and J gave up 6 bases; unmatched junction bases: 16. This CDR3 is CASRRPSSGTGGREQYF. The CDR3 DNA reads as TGTGCCAGCAGACGACCATCTTCCGGGACAGGGGGACGCGAGCAGTACTTC.

V and J are TRBV4-3 and TRBJ2-7, with 7 bases that match TRBD2. Germline V gives CDR1 LGHNA, CDR2 YSLEER. V shed 1 base, J shed 2 bases, and the junction held 5 bases outside the gene matches. CDR3 length equals 15 residues. The CDR3 bases are TGCGCCAGCAGCCAAGTACTAGCGCCTACCTACGAGCAGTACTTC. Amino acid sequence: CASSQVLAPTYEQYF.

V gene TRBV15 combines with J gene TRBJ2-5; 7 bases are shared with TRBD2. Germline V gene data show CDR1 as LNHNV and CDR2 as YYDKDF (reference sequence). V was clipped by 0 bases and J by 0 bases; unmatched bases: 10. This CDR3 region has 18 residues. The CDR3 coding sequence is TGTGCCACCAGCAGAGATCCATGGTACGGGGGGTACCAAGAGACCCAGTACTTC. Its protein is CATSRDPWYGGYQETQYF.

The table lists this clone with a count of one. The chain recombines TRBV19 with TRBJ2-1, with 8 bases that match TRBD2. CDR1 is LNHDA, CDR2 SQIVND, per germline (reference sequence). This CDR3 contains 15 residues. The V and J ends lost 3 bases and 1 base, in that order; junction bases with no gene match: 2. The CDR3 DNA follows: TGTGCCAGTAGTATCCCGGGGGGGTCCTACAATGAGCAGTTCTTC. Its translation is CASSIPGGSYNEQFF.

CDR3 sequence (DNA): TGTGCCAGCAGCAAACAGGGAAGGAGAGAAGAGACCCAGTACTTC. This translates into CASSKQGRREETQYF. This chain links TRBV6-5 with TRBJ2-5; a possible D gene is TRBD1 (6 bases). The germline V and J ends were trimmed by 6 bases and 3 bases, with 17 bases remaining between them. CDR1 is MNHEY and CDR2 is SVGAGI in the germline V gene. The CDR3 contains 15 residues.

This clone was picked up one time. The chain couples TRBV4-2 to TRBJ1-1; D remains unclear. The CDR3 consists of 15 residues. The V end was cut by 3 bases, the J end by 1 base, with 12 bases between. Per germline, CDR1 LGHNA and CDR2 YNFKEQ. In nucleotides, the CDR3 is TGTGCCAGCAGCCACACCCTCGCCAGGAACACTGAAGCTTTCTTT. Its translation is CASSHTLARNTEAFF.

The rearrangement links TRBV10-2 to TRBJ1-2, with a possible D match to TRBD1 (5 bases). V was cut by 5 bases and J by 4 bases, with 11 bases left in between. The CDR3 is 13 residues long. CDR1 and CDR2 (germline): WSHSY, SAAADI. The DNA of the CDR3 is TGCGCCAGCAGTAGCCAGGGATCCTATGGCTACACCTTC. Its protein product is CASSSQGSYGYTF.

The genes are TRBV18 and TRBJ1-3, with 9 bases fitting TRBD1. V shed 2 bases, J shed 4 bases, and the junction held 6 bases outside the gene matches. This CDR3 is built from 16 residues. Germline lookup yields CDR1 KGHSH and CDR2 LQKENI. CDR3: CASSPTGQGGGNTIYF. The CDR3 bases are TGTGCCAGCTCACCAACGGGACAGGGAGGAGGAAACACCATATATTTT.

The chain has TRBV5-1 and TRBJ2-3, with 9 positions matching TRBD1. This CDR3 is 14 amino acids long. The germline V gene encodes CDR1 SGHRS and CDR2 YFSETQ. The trim removed 0 bases at V and 6 bases at J, leaving 2 bases unmatched. This CDR3 is CASSLGQGVDTQYF. CDR3 coding DNA: TGCGCCAGCAGCTTGGGACAGGGGGTGGATACGCAGTATTTT.

The rearrangement joins TRBV19 to TRBJ2-7; 12 bases are a match to TRBD1. The CDR3 is made up of 15 amino acids. With 5 bases clipped from V and 4 bases from J, the junction kept 6 bases outside the gene matches. The germline V gene encodes CDR1 LNHDA and CDR2 SQIVND (reference sequence). The CDR3 nucleotides are TGTGCCAGTAGTGTCCCGGGACAGGGGGCTTACGAGCAGTACTTC. It specifies CASSVPGQGAYEQYF.

The rearrangement uses TRBV6-1 and TRBJ2-1, with 9 bases lining up with TRBD2. Losses at the gene ends were 4 bases for V and 3 bases for J; bases not matched to a gene: 7. Germline CDR1 MNHNS, CDR2 SASEGT. This CDR3 has 16 amino acids. CDR3: CASSAEAGGIYNEQFF. The CDR3 DNA follows: TGTGCCAGCAGTGCGGAAGCGGGAGGTATCTACAATGAGCAGTTCTTC.

The V call is TRBV6-2 or TRBV6-3, the J call TRBJ2-1, with a weak D call TRBD2 (5 bases). The CDR3 is made up of 12 amino acids. V lost 5 bases and J 12 bases, leaving 14 bases between the germline ends. CDR1 is MNHEY and CDR2 is SVGEGT in the germline V gene. The CDR3 DNA sequence: TGTGCCAGCAGTGCCTTTACTAGTAGGCAGTTCTTC. Protein: CASSAFTSRQFF.